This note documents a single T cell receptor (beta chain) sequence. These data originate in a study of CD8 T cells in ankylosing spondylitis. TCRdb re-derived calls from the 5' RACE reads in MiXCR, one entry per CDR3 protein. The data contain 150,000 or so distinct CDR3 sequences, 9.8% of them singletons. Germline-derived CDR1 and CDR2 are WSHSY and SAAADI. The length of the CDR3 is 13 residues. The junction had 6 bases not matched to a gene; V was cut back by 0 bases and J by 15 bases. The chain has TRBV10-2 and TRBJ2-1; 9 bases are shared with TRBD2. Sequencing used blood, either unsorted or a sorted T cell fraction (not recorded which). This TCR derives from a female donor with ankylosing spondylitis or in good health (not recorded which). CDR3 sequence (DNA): TGCGCCAGCAGTGAGTCGCTAGCGGGATGGCCGTTCTTC. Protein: CASSESLAGWPFF.